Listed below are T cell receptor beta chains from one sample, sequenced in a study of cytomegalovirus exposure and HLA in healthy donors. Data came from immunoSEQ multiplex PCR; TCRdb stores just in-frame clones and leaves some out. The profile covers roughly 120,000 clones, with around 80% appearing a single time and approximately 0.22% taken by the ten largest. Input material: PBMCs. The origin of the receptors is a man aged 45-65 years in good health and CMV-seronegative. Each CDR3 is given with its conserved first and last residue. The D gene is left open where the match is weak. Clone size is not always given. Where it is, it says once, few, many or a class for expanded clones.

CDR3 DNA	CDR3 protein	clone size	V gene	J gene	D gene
TGTGCCATCTGGGGACAGGGGCGCTACAATGAGCAGTTCTTC	CAIWGQGRYNEQFF	.	TRBV6-4	TRBJ2-1	TRBD1
TGTGCTAGTGGCAGTAGACTAGCGGGCTTTTCAGATACGCAGTATTTT	CASGSRLAGFSDTQYF	.	TRBV12-5	TRBJ2-3	TRBD2
TGTGCAAGTCGCTTAGAGAGGGTACGGGAGGGTAACACCGGGGAGCTGTTTTTT	CASRLERVREGNTGELFF	.	TRBV12-2	TRBJ2-2	.
TGTGCCAGCAGTTCCGGACAGGGGAAGAATTCACCCCTCCACTTT	CASSSGQGKNSPLHF	.	TRBV6-5	TRBJ1-6	TRBD1
TGCAGCGTAAAACAGGCAGGGGGTGGCTATGGCTACACCTTC	CSVKQAGGGYGYTF	.	TRBV29-1	TRBJ1-2	TRBD1
TGCAGCGTTGAGGCGGGGCCCAGCGGGATCGATGAGCAGTTCTTC	CSVEAGPSGIDEQFF	.	TRBV29-1	TRBJ2-1	TRBD2
TGTGCCAGCAGGACTGGGGGGGTCGGAAACACCATATATTTT	CASRTGGVGNTIYF	.	TRBV7-9	TRBJ1-3	.
TGTGCCAGCAGTCCAGGGGTGAGGCCCCTCCACTTT	CASSPGVRPLHF	few	TRBV4-2	TRBJ1-6	.
TGTGCCAGCAGCCCTACCCGGGATACGCAGTATTTT	CASSPTRDTQYF	few	TRBV25-1	TRBJ2-3	.
TGTGCCAGCAGCCCCTACGCGATTACAGGGATGAGGCCGAACACTGAAGCTTTCTTT	CASSPYAITGMRPNTEAFF	.	TRBV28	TRBJ1-1	.
TGCAGCGTTATTGGACAGATAGATAACTATGGCTACACCTTC	CSVIGQIDNYGYTF	.	TRBV29-1	TRBJ1-2	.
TGTGCCAGCAGCGTAACCGGACAGGGGGCCACTGAAGCTTTCTTT	CASSVTGQGATEAFF	.	TRBV9	TRBJ1-1	TRBD1
TGCAGCGTTGGGGAGGACGGGGCAACTAATGAAAAACTGTTTTTT	CSVGEDGATNEKLFF	once	TRBV29-1	TRBJ1-4	.
TGTGCCAGCAGCGGAGAGGGGGTAGGGAGGGGAGATGAGCAGTTCTTC	CASSGEGVGRGDEQFF	.	TRBV9	TRBJ2-1	.
TGTGCCAGCAGTTACTCCCTCGACACGTTTACGGGCTACACCTTC	CASSYSLDTFTGYTF	few	TRBV6-5	TRBJ1-2	.
TGTGCCAGCAGCAAATTCCAAGGGACAGGGAATCATGTAAGCCCTTTTTTAGTTTCCTACGAGCAGTACTTC	CASSKFQGTGNHVSPFLVSYEQYF	.	TRBV21-1	TRBJ2-7	.
TGTGCCAGCAGCCAAGAGGGAGGAGGGTCTAATGAAAAACTGTTTTTT	CASSQEGGGSNEKLFF	.	TRBV14	TRBJ1-4	.
TGTGCCAGCAGTGAAGGACAGGGGGCTGGCTACACCTTC	CASSEGQGAGYTF	.	TRBV2	TRBJ1-2	TRBD1
TGTGCCAGCAGCCTCGTCGGTCTTTCTGGGGCCAACGTCCTGACTTTC	CASSLVGLSGANVLTF	few	TRBV7-3	TRBJ2-6	.
TGCGCCAGCAGCCAAGAGAACAGGGGGGATGAGCAGTTCTTC	CASSQENRGDEQFF	.	TRBV4-1	TRBJ2-1	TRBD1